This TCR beta chain was captured in a study of OX40 agonist ivuxolimab in advanced cancers. Overall study context: Patients received ivuxolimab, an agonistic anti-OX40 (CD134) antibody.

Autoimmune disease history or systemic immunosuppression meant exclusion. Blood draws occurred at baseline, cycle 4 day 1, and cycle 7 day 1. This CDR3 has 15 amino acids. Trimming stripped 3 bases from V and 2 bases from J, with 13 bases between. Germline V gene lookup returns CDR1 MDHEN and CDR2 SYDVKM. TCRdb's copy holds only in-frame clones and misses some; the assay was immunoSEQ multiplex PCR. The sample consists of about 67,000 clones, about 91% of them appearing once. This sequence originates from an adult with an advanced solid tumor such as melanoma, head and neck, liver or kidney cancer. Sequenced here: CD4+ or CD8+ T cells sorted from blood, sampled in a trial of the OX40 agonist ivuxolimab. The rearrangement joins TRBV28 to TRBJ1-1, with D unresolved. This CDR3 is CASSFSRSINTEAFF. CDR3 DNA: TGTGCCAGCAGTTTCTCTAGGAGTATCAACACTGAAGCTTTCTTT.